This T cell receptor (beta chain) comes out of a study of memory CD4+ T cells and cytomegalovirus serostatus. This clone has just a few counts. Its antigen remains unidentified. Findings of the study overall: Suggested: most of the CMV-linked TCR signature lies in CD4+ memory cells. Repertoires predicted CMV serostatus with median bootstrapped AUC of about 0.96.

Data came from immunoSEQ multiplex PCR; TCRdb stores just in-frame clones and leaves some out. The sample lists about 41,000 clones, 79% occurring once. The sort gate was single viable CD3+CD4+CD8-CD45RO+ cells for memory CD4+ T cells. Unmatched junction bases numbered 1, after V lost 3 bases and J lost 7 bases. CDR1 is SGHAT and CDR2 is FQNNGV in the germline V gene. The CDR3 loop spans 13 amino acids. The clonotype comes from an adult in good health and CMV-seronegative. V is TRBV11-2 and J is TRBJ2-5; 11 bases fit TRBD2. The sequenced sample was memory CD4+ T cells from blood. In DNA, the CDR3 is TGTGCCAGCAGCTTCGGACTAGCGGGGACCCAGTACTTC. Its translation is CASSFGLAGTQYF.